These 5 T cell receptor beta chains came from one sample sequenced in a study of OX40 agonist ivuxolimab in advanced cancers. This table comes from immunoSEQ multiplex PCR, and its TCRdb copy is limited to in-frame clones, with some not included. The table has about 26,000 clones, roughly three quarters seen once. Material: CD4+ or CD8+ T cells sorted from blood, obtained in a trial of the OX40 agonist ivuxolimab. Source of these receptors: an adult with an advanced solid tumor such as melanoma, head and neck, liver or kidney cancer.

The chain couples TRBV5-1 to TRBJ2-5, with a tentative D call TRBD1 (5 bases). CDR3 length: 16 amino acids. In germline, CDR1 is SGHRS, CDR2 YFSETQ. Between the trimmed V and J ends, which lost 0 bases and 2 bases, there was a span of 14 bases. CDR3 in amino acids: CASSLVGALSQETQYF. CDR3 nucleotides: TGCGCCAGCAGCTTGGTTGGGGCCCTAAGTCAAGAGACCCAGTACTTC.

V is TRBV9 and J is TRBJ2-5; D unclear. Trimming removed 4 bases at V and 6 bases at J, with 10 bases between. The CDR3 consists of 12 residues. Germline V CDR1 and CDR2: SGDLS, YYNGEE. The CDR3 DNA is TGTGCCAGCAGCCCTACAAGGAAGACCCAGTACTTC. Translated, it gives CASSPTRKTQYF.

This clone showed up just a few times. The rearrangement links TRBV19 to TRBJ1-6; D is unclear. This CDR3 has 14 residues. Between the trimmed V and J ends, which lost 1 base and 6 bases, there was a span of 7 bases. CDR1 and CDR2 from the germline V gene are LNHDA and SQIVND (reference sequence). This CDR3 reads CASSIGGPNSPLHF. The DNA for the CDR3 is TGTGCCAGTAGTATAGGAGGGCCTAATTCACCCCTCCACTTT.

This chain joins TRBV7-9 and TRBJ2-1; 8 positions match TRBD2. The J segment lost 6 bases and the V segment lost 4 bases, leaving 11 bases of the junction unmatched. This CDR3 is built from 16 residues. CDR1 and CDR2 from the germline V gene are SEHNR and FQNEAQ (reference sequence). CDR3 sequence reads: CASSSQGTSFLNEQFF. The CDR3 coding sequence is TGTGCCAGCAGCTCCCAAGGGACTAGTTTCCTCAATGAGCAGTTCTTC.

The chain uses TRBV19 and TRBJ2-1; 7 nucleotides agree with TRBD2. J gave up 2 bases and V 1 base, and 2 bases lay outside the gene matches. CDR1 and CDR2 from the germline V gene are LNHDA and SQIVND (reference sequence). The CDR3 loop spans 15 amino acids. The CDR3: CASSIVAGAYNEQFF. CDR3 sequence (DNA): TGTGCCAGTAGTATAGTGGCGGGAGCCTACAATGAGCAGTTCTTC.